Presented here are 23 T cell receptor beta chains from one specimen sequenced in a study of OX40 agonist ivuxolimab in advanced cancers. TCRdb's copy holds only in-frame clones and misses some; the assay was immunoSEQ multiplex PCR. This table holds over 60,000 clones, 75% to 90% found once. This sample comprised CD4+ or CD8+ T cells sorted from blood, obtained in a trial of the OX40 agonist ivuxolimab. The origin of the receptors is an adult with an advanced solid tumor such as melanoma, head and neck, liver or kidney cancer.

The V gene is TRBV5-6, the J gene TRBJ1-5; D not resolved. The CDR3 contains 15 residues. The V gene lost 0 bases and the J gene lost 0 bases, with 7 bases spanning the gap. Germline V gene data show CDR1 as SGHDT and CDR2 as YYEEEE. This CDR3 is CASSLVSASNQPQHF. The CDR3 nucleotides read TGTGCCAGCAGCTTGGTGTCAGCTAGCAATCAGCCCCAGCATTTT.

CDR3 loop: CASSAGTYSRDEQFF. CDR3 bases: TGTGCCAGCAGCGCCGGGACCTACTCTAGGGATGAGCAGTTCTTC. V and J are TRBV5-8 and TRBJ2-1; D assignment may be TRBD1 or TRBD2 (5 bases each). The CDR3 sequence is 15 residues long. Germline V gene sequence: CDR1 SGHTS, CDR2 YDEGEE. V lost 4 bases and J lost 8, with 19 bases in between.

The genes are TRBV5-1 and TRBJ2-3; D might be TRBD1 (6 bases). The CDR3 is made up of 15 amino acids. Germline V CDR1 and CDR2: SGHRS, YFSETQ. V lost 0 bases, J lost 2 bases, and 10 bases lay in between. Written as DNA, the CDR3 is TGCGCCAGCAGCTTGGGGGGGCTGATCACAGATACGCAGTATTTT. Its protein product is CASSLGGLITDTQYF.

The genes are TRBV7-3 and TRBJ2-3; 9 bases map to TRBD2. CDR1 is SGHTA, CDR2 FQGTGA, per germline. This CDR3 comprises 14 residues. V shed 5 bases and J 6 bases; nucleotides not matched to a gene: 6. The CDR3 protein is CASSRAGGGDTQYF. In DNA form, the CDR3 reads TGTGCCAGCAGCCGAGCGGGAGGCGGGGATACGCAGTATTTT.

The DNA of the CDR3 is TGTGCCAGTAGTAGCGGGACCGGGGAGCTGTTTTTT. Protein sequence: CASSSGTGELFF. The chain links TRBV19 to TRBJ2-2, with D perhaps matching TRBD2 (5 bases). This CDR3 is built from 12 residues. Germline V gene data show CDR1 as LNHDA and CDR2 as SQIVND (reference sequence). V lost 4 bases, J lost 5 bases, and 5 bases lay in between.

This sequence joins TRBV10-3 and TRBJ2-7; TRBD1 might be the D (6 bases). Looked up from germline, CDR1 is ENHRY and CDR2 is SYGVKD. The V gene lost 3 bases and the J gene lost 0 bases, with 15 bases spanning the gap. CDR3 length: 16 residues. CDR3 nucleotides: TGTGCCATCAGTGACCCAGGACAGCTAAGCTCCTACGAGCAGTACTTC. Encoded protein: CAISDPGQLSSYEQYF.

The V and J genes are TRBV5-8 and TRBJ1-4; TRBD1 agrees at 8 bases. The CDR3 is 16 amino acids. After removal of 3 bases from V and 2 bases from J, the junction contained 6 bases not matched to a gene. The germline V gene encodes CDR1 SGHTS and CDR2 YDEGEE. CDR3 sequence (DNA): TGTGCCAGCAGCTCAACAGGGGGTTGGACTAATGAAAAACTGTTTTTT. This gives the protein CASSSTGGWTNEKLFF.

This clone was recorded only once. The V gene is TRBV4-1, the J gene TRBJ2-2, with a possible D match to TRBD1 (6 bases). The CDR3 is made up of 18 amino acids. Germline V gene data show CDR1 as MGHRA and CDR2 as YSYEKL. V was pared by 6 bases and J by 1 base, with 21 bases between. The CDR3: CASSLQRGHSKNTGELFF. The CDR3 nucleotides read TGCGCCAGCAGTCTGCAGAGGGGACATTCGAAGAACACCGGGGAGCTGTTTTTT.

This clone was seen a handful of times. This chain uses TRBV19 with TRBJ1-6, with 10 bases identical to TRBD1. This CDR3 is 16 amino acids long. The germline V gene has CDR1 LNHDA and CDR2 SQIVND (reference sequence). The ends lost 3 bases at V and 7 bases at J; junction bases unmatched: 6. The CDR3 DNA is TGTGCCAGTAGTATCCCGACAGGGGGCCGGAATTCACCCCTCCACTTT. It is translated as CASSIPTGGRNSPLHF.

The gene calls are TRBV4-3 and TRBJ2-1; D gene ambiguous. Per the germline V gene, CDR1 is LGHNA and CDR2 is YSLEER. Trimming left V 1 base short and J 6 bases short, with 10 bases between. This CDR3 spans 14 amino acids. Here the CDR3 reads CASSQGHGSNEQFF. CDR3 nucleotides: TGCGCCAGCAGCCAAGGACATGGGTCCAATGAGCAGTTCTTC.

This clone was observed a single time. This chain links TRBV11-3 with TRBJ2-7; D remains ambiguous. The CDR3 runs to 13 residues. V shed 4 bases and J shed 2 bases, with 9 bases lying between them. Germline V gives CDR1 SGHNT, CDR2 YENEEA. The CDR3 region has the DNA TGTGCCAGCAGCTCCGGGTCAACCTACGAGCAGTACTTC. Translated: CASSSGSTYEQYF.

V usage is TRBV11-2 and J usage is TRBJ2-2, with D unresolved. The CDR3 length is 14 residues. Between the trimmed V and J ends, which lost 5 bases and 2 bases, there was a span of 9 bases. Germline V lookup: CDR1 SGHAT, CDR2 FQNNGV. The CDR3 is CASSEQINTGELFF. CDR3 bases: TGTGCCAGCAGCGAGCAAATTAACACCGGGGAGCTGTTTTTT. The variable domain in full, with the rest retrieved from reference TRBV11-2 and TRBJ2-2, is EAGVAQSPRYKIIEKRQSVAFWCNPISGHATLYWYQQILGQGPKLLIQFQNNGVVDDSQLPKDRFSAERLKGVDSTLKIQPAKLEDSAVYLCASSEQINTGELFFGEGSRLTVL.

V usage is TRBV27 and J usage is TRBJ2-1; 9 positions agree with TRBD2. CDR1 is MNHEY, CDR2 SMNVEV, per germline (reference sequence). The CDR3 runs 16 residues. J lost 7 bases, V lost 2 bases, and 9 bases had no gene match. CDR3 residues: CASSLRGLAGWNEQFF. The CDR3 DNA follows: TGTGCCAGCAGTTTACGAGGGCTAGCGGGATGGAATGAGCAGTTCTTC.

The rearrangement joins TRBV18 to TRBJ2-7, with 10 positions matching TRBD1. The V gene end was trimmed by 5 bases and the J gene end by 2 bases; junction bases not matched to a gene: 3. Looked up from germline, CDR1 is KGHSH and CDR2 is LQKENI. This CDR3 is 14 amino acids long. CDR3 amino acids: CASSTGTGAYEQYF. The CDR3 region has the DNA TGTGCCAGCTCAACCGGGACAGGGGCCTACGAGCAGTACTTC.

In regard to this clone: The same CDR3 can be traced to other DNA sequences in this sample. The CDR3 DNA sequence: TGTGCCAGCTCACCTAGCAGGGACACTGAAGCTTTCTTT. Translated, it gives CASSPSRDTEAFF. The V and J genes are TRBV18 and TRBJ1-1, with TRBD1 as a possible D gene (5 bases). The CDR3 loop spans 13 amino acids. V shed 3 bases and J shed 3 bases, with 8 bases lying between them. Germline CDR1 KGHSH, CDR2 LQKENI. The complete variable domain, with remaining parts taken from reference TRBV18 and TRBJ1-1, reads NAGVMQNPRHLVRRRGQEARLRCSPMKGHSHVYWYRQLPEEGLKFMVYLQKENIIDESGMPKERFSAEFPKEGPSILRIQQVVRGDSAAYFCASSPSRDTEAFFGQGTRLTVV.

The CDR3 loop is CASSPTGTAYTEAFF. As DNA, the CDR3 is TGTGCCAGCAGTCCCACCGGGACAGCCTACACTGAAGCTTTCTTT. This chain connects TRBV28 to TRBJ1-1; TRBD1 matches 7 bases. Germline loops: CDR1 MDHEN, CDR2 SYDVKM. The CDR3 is 15 residues long. V lost 5 bases to trimming and J lost 3 bases; unmatched junction nucleotides: 9.

This clone was picked up one time. The chain combines TRBV7-6 with TRBJ2-1; 8 bases agree with TRBD2. V trimming: 5 bases; J trimming: 5 bases; junction bases outside the gene matches: 8. The CDR3 is 15 residues long. Per the germline V gene, CDR1 is SGHVS and CDR2 is FNYEAQ. As DNA, the CDR3 is TGTGCCAGCAGCCTTAGCGGGAAAAACGACAATGAGCAGTTCTTC. This translates into CASSLSGKNDNEQFF.

The chain links TRBV5-1 to TRBJ2-1; D is possibly TRBD1 (5 bases). The V gene's germline CDR1 is SGHRS and CDR2 YFSETQ. Trimming removed 2 bases from V and 7 bases from J, with 13 bases in between. CDR3 length equals 14 residues. CDR3 bases: TGCGCCAGCAGCTTAAGGGGATCCGGAAATGAGCAGTTCTTC. Translating it yields CASSLRGSGNEQFF.

This clone showed up just a few times. The CDR3 DNA is TGTGCCTGGAGCCCCAATTGGAACACTGAAGCTTTCTTT. Translation: CAWSPNWNTEAFF. The chain couples TRBV30 to TRBJ1-1; the D is unclear. The CDR3 contains 13 residues. The V gene's germline CDR1 is GTSNPN and CDR2 SVGIG (reference sequence). The V and J ends lost 3 bases and 1 base respectively, with 9 bases between them.

The V and J genes are TRBV19 and TRBJ2-7, with 12 positions matching TRBD1. V was clipped by 4 bases and J by 6 bases; unmatched bases: 7. The CDR3 is made up of 15 amino acids. Germline CDR1 LNHDA, CDR2 SQIVND (reference sequence). The CDR3 DNA follows: TGTGCCAGTAGTACCGAGGGGGACAGGGGGCGCGAGCAGTACTTC. Protein product: CASSTEGDRGREQYF.

The V call is TRBV30, the J call TRBJ1-5; D uncertain. V was pared by 2 bases and J by 6 bases, with 17 bases between. Germline CDR1 reads GTSNPN; CDR2 reads SVGIG (reference sequence). This CDR3 has 15 residues. This chain's CDR3 is CAWSYSGSKSQPQHF. The CDR3 nucleotides read TGTGCCTGGAGTTATTCGGGGTCTAAAAGTCAGCCCCAGCATTTT.

The rearrangement links TRBV2 to TRBJ1-3; D remains ambiguous. V lost 4 bases to trimming and J lost 0 bases, with 13 bases between them. The CDR3 sequence is 16 residues long. In germline, CDR1 is SNHLY, CDR2 FYNNEI. The CDR3 bases are TGTGCCAGCAGTGTTCAGACGGCCAGCTCTGGAAACACCATATATTTT. Translation: CASSVQTASSGNTIYF. Looking up the rest from reference TRBV2 and TRBJ1-3 gives the full variable domain: EPEVTQTPSHQVTQMGQEVILRCVPISNHLYFYWYRQILGQKVEFLVSFYNNEISEKSEIFDDQFSVERPDGSNFTLKIRSTKLEDSAMYFCASSVQTASSGNTIYFGEGSWLTVV.

V and J are TRBV18 and TRBJ1-2, with 7 nucleotides matching TRBD1. Trimming at V came to 4 bases and at J to 3 bases, leaving 5 bases not matched to a gene. The CDR3 loop spans 14 amino acids. Per the germline V gene, CDR1 is KGHSH and CDR2 is LQKENI. In DNA form, the CDR3 reads TGTGCCAGCTCACAAAACAGGGGAGACTATGGCTACACCTTC. Translating it yields CASSQNRGDYGYTF.